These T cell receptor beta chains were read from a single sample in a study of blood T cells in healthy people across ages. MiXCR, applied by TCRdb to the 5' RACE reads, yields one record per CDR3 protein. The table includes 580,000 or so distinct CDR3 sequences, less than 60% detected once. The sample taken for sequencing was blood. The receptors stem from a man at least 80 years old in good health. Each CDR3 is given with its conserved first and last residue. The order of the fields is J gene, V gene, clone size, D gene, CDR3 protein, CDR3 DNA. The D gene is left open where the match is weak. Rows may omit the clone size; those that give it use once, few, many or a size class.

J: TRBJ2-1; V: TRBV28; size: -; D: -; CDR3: CASSVPGTAYNEQFF; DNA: TGTGCCAGCAGTGTCCCGGGGACCGCCTACAATGAGCAGTTCTTC
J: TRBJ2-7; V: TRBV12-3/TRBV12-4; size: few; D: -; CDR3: CASSQGYGAYEQYF; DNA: TGTGCCAGCAGTCAAGGTTACGGCGCCTACGAGCAGTACTTC
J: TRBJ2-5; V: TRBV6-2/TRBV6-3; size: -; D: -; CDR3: CASSYSAGRLQETQYF; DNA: TGTGCCAGCAGTTACTCGGCAGGGAGGCTCCAAGAGACCCAGTACTTC
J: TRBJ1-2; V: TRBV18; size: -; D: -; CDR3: CASSPIDTEGYGYTF; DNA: TGTGCCAGCTCACCAATCGATACAGAAGGGTATGGCTACACCTTC
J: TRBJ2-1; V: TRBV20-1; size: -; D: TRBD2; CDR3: CSASRAIAGDYNEQFF; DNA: TGCAGTGCTAGCCGGGCCATAGCGGGAGATTACAATGAGCAGTTCTTC
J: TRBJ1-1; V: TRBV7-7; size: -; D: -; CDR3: CASSLVAGTEAFF; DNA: TGTGCTAGCAGCTTAGTAGCTGGAACTGAAGCTTTCTTT
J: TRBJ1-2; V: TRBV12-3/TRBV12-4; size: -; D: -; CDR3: CASRGGTHGSRYTF; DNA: TGTGCCAGCAGGGGGGGCACCCACGGTTCGCGCTACACCTTC
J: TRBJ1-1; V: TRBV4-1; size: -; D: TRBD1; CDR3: CASSHGQGGGTEAFF; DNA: TGCGCCAGCAGCCACGGACAGGGGGGAGGGACTGAAGCTTTCTTT
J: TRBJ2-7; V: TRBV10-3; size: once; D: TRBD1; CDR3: CAISAKGQGYEQYF; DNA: TGTGCCATCAGTGCCAAAGGACAGGGCTACGAGCAGTACTTC
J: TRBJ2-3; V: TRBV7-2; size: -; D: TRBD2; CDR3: CATKTSGPIDTQYF; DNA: TGTGCCACCAAGACTAGCGGGCCCATAGATACGCAGTATTTT
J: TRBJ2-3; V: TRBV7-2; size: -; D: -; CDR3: CASSLAAVTGTQYF; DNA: TGTGCCAGCAGCTTAGCGGCTGTCACAGGTACGCAGTATTTT
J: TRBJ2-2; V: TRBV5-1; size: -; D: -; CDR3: CASSSDPRATGELFF; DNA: TGCGCCAGCAGCTCAGACCCACGGGCCACCGGGGAGCTGTTTTTT
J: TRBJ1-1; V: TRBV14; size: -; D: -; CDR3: CASSQANWRNTEAFF; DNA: TGTGCCAGCAGCCAAGCGAACTGGCGGAACACTGAAGCTTTCTTT
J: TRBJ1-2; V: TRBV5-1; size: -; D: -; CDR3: CASTLTGGQDYGYTF; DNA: TGCGCCAGCACGCTGACAGGTGGGCAGGACTATGGCTACACCTTC
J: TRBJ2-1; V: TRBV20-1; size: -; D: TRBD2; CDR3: CSARRKGRGGTDEQFF; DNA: TGCAGTGCTAGAAGGAAGGGACGGGGGGGTACGGATGAGCAGTTCTTC
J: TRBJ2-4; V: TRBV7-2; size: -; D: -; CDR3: CASSRTGDIQYF; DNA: TGTGCCAGCAGCCGGACTGGAGACATTCAGTACTTC
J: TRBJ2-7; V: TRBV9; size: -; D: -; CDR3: CASSATGEGEQYF; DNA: TGTGCCAGCAGCGCAACAGGGGAGGGCGAGCAGTACTTC
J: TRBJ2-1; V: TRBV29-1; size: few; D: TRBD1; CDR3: CSVGPGTGMVQFF; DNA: TGCAGCGTTGGTCCCGGGACAGGGATGGTGCAGTTCTTC
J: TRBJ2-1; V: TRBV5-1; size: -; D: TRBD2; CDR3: CASSSPPGLAGHYNEQFF; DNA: TGCGCCAGCAGCTCTCCCCCGGGACTAGCGGGACACTACAATGAGCAGTTCTTC
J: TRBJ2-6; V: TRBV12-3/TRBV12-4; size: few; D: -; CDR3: CASSLGVPASGANVLTF; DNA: TGTGCCAGCAGCCTTGGGGTTCCTGCCTCTGGGGCCAACGTCCTGACTTTC
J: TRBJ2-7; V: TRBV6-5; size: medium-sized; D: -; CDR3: CASSYGVTTSSYEQYF; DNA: TGTGCCAGCAGTTACGGGGTGACAACGAGCTCCTACGAGCAGTACTTC
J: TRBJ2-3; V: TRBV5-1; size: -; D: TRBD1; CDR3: CASRVVYRGKRDTQYF; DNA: TGCGCCAGCAGAGTCGTATACAGGGGCAAACGAGATACGCAGTATTTT
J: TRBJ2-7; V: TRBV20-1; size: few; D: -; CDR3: CSASPRGIYEQYF; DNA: TGCAGTGCTAGTCCAAGGGGGATCTACGAGCAGTACTTC
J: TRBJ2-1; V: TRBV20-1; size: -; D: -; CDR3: CSAGTIGEQFF; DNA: TGCAGTGCTGGAACGATCGGAGAGCAGTTCTTC
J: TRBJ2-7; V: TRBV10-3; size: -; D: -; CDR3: CAISGKLADAYEQYF; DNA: TGTGCCATCAGTGGGAAACTAGCTGATGCCTACGAGCAGTACTTC
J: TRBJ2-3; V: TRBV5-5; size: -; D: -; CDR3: CASSLRPPTPPDTQYF; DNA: TGTGCCAGCAGCTTGCGGCCTCCCACGCCCCCAGATACGCAGTATTTT
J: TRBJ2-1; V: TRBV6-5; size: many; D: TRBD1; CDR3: CASSGDRGPYNEQFF; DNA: TGTGCCAGCAGTGGGGACAGGGGACCCTACAATGAGCAGTTCTTC
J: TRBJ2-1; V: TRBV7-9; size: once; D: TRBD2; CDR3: CASSLEGTSGYNEQFF; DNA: TGTGCCAGCAGCTTAGAGGGGACTAGCGGCTACAATGAGCAGTTCTTC
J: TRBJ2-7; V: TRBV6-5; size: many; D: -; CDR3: CASSYRQPPNYEQYF; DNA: TGTGCCAGCAGTTACCGACAGCCCCCAAACTACGAGCAGTACTTC
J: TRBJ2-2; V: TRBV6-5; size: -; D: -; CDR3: CASSPRAAFGTGELFF; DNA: TGTGCCAGCAGCCCTAGGGCCGCGTTCGGCACCGGGGAGCTGTTTTTT
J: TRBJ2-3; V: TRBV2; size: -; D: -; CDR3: CASSGTRSSTDTQYF; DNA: TGTGCCAGCAGTGGAACACGTTCTAGCACAGATACGCAGTATTTT
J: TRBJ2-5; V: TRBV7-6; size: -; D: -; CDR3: CASSLARGGETQYF; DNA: TGTGCCAGCAGCTTAGCCCGGGGAGGAGAGACCCAGTACTTC
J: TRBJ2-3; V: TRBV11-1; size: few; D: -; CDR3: CASSLSGTSTFTDTQYF; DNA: TGTGCCAGCAGCTTATCTGGGACAAGTACTTTCACAGATACGCAGTATTTT
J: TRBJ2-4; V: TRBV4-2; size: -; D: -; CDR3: CASSQGGVKNIQYF; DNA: TGTGCCAGCAGCCAAGGGGGAGTAAAAAACATTCAGTACTTC
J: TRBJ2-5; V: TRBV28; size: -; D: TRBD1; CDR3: CASSMGTVQETQYF; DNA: TGTGCCAGCTCAATGGGGACAGTTCAAGAGACCCAGTACTTC
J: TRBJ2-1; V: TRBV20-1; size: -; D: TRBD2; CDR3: CSAGVAGLAGGEQFF; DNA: TGCAGTGCTGGAGTCGCCGGACTAGCGGGGGGTGAGCAGTTCTTC
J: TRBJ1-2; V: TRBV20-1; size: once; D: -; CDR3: CSARPPEEGYTF; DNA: TGCAGTGCTAGGCCACCCGAGGAAGGCTACACCTTC
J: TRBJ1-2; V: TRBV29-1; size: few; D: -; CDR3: CSVQGASNYGYTF; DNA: TGCAGCGTCCAAGGGGCGTCTAACTATGGCTACACCTTC
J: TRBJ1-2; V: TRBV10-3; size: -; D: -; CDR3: CAISDAGKANYGYTF; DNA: TGTGCCATCAGTGACGCAGGGAAGGCAAACTATGGCTACACCTTC
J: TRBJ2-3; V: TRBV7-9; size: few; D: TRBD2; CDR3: CASSLSSGDTDTQYF; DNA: TGTGCCAGCAGCTTATCTAGCGGAGACACAGATACGCAGTATTTT
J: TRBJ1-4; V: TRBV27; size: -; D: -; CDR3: CASSSPLREKLFF; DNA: TGTGCCAGCAGTTCTCCTCTTAGAGAAAAACTGTTTTTT
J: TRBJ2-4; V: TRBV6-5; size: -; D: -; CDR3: CASSWGEGKNIQYF; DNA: TGTGCCAGCAGTTGGGGTGAGGGGAAAAACATTCAGTACTTC